This paragraph reports one T cell receptor beta chain. The CDR3 sequence is 13 residues long. CDR1 MDHEN and CDR2 SYDVKM come from the germline V gene. Trimming stripped 5 bases from V and 6 bases from J, with 10 bases between. This sample stems from a study of T cell responses to AZD1222 COVID-19 vaccine. TCRdb's table, derived via immunoSEQ multiplex PCR, lists solely in-frame clones and lacks some. The data show roughly 100,000 clones, almost 85% seen once. This chain uses TRBV28 with TRBJ2-2; D is undetermined. The receptor was derived from an adult in good health. The sequenced sample was peripheral blood, obtained on day 0 of AZD1222 vaccination. As DNA, the CDR3 is TGTGCCAGCAGTCCCCCCCGGCCCGGGGAGCTGTTTTTT. Residues: CASSPPRPGELFF.